This T cell receptor beta chain was captured in a study of T cells in Graves' hyperthyroidism and ophthalmopathy. There are a few counts of this clonotype. Its target is unknown. The CDR3 consists of 14 residues. The germline V gene has CDR1 SGHRS and CDR2 YFSETQ. Germline trimming cut 0 bases from V and 6 bases from J; bases unmatched to any gene: 4. Researchers amplified the TCR beta CDR3 regions from RNA transcripts. An initial round of RT-PCR targeting the TCR CDR3 relied on the HTBI primer set. TCRdb passed the multiplex PCR reads through MiXCR, listing each CDR3 protein once. The profile shows around 700,000 distinct CDR3 sequences, roughly a sixth of them singletons. Diagnoses used clinical symptoms, serum thyroxine and TRAb, thyroid ultrasound and orbital computed tomography. Findings of the study overall: Median prediction lead before ophthalmopathy onset was around seven months with the model. Blood samples included most of the expanded thyroid clonotypes exceeding 0.001.

The V call is TRBV5-1, the J call TRBJ2-7; 9 bases agree with TRBD1. Input material: blood. This TCR was recovered from a woman aged 45-65 years with Graves' hyperthyroidism that later progressed to Graves' ophthalmopathy. The CDR3 loop is CASSLGTGVREQYF. The CDR3, as DNA: TGCGCCAGCAGCTTGGGGACAGGGGTTCGCGAGCAGTACTTC.